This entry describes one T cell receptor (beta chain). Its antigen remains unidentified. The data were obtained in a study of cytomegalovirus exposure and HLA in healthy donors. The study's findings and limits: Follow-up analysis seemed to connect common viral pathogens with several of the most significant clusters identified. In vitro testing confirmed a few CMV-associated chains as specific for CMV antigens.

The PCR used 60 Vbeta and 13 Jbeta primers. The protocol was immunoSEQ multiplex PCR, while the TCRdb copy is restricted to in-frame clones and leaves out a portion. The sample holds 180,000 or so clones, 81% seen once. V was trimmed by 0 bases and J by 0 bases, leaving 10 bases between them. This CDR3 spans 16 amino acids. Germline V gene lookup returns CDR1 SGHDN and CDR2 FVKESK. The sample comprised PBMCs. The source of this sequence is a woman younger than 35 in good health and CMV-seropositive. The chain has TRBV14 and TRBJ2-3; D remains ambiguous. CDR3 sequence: CASSQDVGGSTDTQYF. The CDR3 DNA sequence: TGTGCCAGCAGCCAAGATGTCGGCGGAAGCACAGATACGCAGTATTTT. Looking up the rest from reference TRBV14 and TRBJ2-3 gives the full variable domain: EAGVTQFPSHSVIEKGQTVTLRCDPISGHDNLYWYRRVMGKEIKFLLHFVKESKQDESGMPNNRFLAERTGGTYSTLKVQPAELEDSGVYFCASSQDVGGSTDTQYFGPGTRLTVL.